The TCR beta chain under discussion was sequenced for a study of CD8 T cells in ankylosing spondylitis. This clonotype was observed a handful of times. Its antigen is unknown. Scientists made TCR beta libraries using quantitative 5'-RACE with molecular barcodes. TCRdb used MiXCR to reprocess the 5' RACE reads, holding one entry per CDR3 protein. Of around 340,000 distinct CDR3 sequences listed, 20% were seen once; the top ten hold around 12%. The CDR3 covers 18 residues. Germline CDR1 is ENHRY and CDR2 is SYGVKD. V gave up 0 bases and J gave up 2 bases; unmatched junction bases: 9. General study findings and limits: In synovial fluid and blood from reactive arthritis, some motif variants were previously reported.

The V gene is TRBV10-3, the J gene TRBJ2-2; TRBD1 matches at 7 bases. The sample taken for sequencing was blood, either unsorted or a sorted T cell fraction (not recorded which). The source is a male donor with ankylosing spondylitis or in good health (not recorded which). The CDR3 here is CAISESPGQMYNTGELFF. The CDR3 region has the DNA TGTGCCATCAGTGAGTCACCGGGACAGATGTATAACACCGGGGAGCTGTTTTTT.